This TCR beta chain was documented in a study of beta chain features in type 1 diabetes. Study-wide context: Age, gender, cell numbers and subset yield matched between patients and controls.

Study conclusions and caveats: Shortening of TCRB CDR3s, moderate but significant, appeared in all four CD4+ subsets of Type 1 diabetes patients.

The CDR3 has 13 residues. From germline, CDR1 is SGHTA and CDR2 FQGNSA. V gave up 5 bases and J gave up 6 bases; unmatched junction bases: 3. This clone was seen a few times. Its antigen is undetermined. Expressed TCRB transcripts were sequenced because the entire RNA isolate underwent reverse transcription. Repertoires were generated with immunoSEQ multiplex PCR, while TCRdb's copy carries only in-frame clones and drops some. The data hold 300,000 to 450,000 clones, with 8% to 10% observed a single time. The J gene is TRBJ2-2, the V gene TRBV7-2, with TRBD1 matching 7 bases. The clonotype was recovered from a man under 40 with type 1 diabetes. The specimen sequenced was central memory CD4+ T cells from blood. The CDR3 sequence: CASSLDRAGELFF. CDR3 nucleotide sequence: TGTGCCAGCAGCCTAGACAGGGCCGGGGAGCTGTTTTTT. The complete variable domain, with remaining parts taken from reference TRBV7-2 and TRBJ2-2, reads GAGVSQSPSNKVTEKGKDVELRCDPISGHTALYWYRQSLGQGLEFLIYFQGNSAPDKSGLPSDRFSAERTGGSVSTLTIQRTQQEDSAVYLCASSLDRAGELFFGEGSRLTVL.